This TCR beta chain was profiled in a study of OX40 agonist ivuxolimab in advanced cancers. Whole-study context: Patients in the trial were receiving intravenous ivuxolimab every 2 weeks, at doses of 0.01 to 10 mg/kg. Averaging roughly 60 years in age, with a range of about 23 to 80, the cohort was about 86% male. A partial response was reached by three patients: one with hepatocellular carcinoma and two with cutaneous melanoma.

TCRdb's table, derived via immunoSEQ multiplex PCR, lists solely in-frame clones and lacks some. The sample shows about 41,000 clones, 84% of them seen only once. Points on this clone: No antigen is known for it.

Whole-study findings and limits: There was clonal expansion of CD4+ and CD8+ blood T cells by week 6 at 0.1 to 3.0 mg/kg.

The CDR3 runs to 15 residues. V was trimmed by 3 bases and J by 3 bases, leaving 13 bases between them. CDR1 SGHRS and CDR2 YFSETQ come from the germline V gene. This clonotype originated in an adult with an advanced solid tumor such as melanoma, head and neck, liver or kidney cancer. The chain recombines TRBV5-1 with TRBJ1-3, with a weak D call TRBD1 (5 bases). Material: CD4+ or CD8+ T cells sorted from blood, obtained in a trial of the OX40 agonist ivuxolimab. The CDR3 nucleotides read TGCGCCAGCAGCTCTGAGGGGAAAGGTGGAAACACCATATATTTT. Translation: CASSSEGKGGNTIYF.